This T cell receptor beta chain appears in the sequencing data of a study of human T cells and chemical hapten exposure. This clonotype was picked up many times. Total RNA was isolated from whole blood that had not been fractionated. A single record per CDR3 protein comes from TCRdb applying MiXCR to the 5' RACE reads. The sample has some 150,000 distinct CDR3 sequences, around 4% seen once. Trimming shortened V by 1 base and J by 4 bases, and 14 bases separated the two germline ends. Germline V gene sequence: CDR1 SGHTA, CDR2 FQGNSA. The CDR3 contains 17 residues. The receptor comes from a female donor in good health. V usage is TRBV7-2 and J usage is TRBJ2-6; D gene uncertain. CDR3 nucleotides: TGTGCCAGCAGCTTAGTCTCCAGGCCCTCGGGGGCCAACGTCCTGACTTTC. Translating it yields CASSLVSRPSGANVLTF.